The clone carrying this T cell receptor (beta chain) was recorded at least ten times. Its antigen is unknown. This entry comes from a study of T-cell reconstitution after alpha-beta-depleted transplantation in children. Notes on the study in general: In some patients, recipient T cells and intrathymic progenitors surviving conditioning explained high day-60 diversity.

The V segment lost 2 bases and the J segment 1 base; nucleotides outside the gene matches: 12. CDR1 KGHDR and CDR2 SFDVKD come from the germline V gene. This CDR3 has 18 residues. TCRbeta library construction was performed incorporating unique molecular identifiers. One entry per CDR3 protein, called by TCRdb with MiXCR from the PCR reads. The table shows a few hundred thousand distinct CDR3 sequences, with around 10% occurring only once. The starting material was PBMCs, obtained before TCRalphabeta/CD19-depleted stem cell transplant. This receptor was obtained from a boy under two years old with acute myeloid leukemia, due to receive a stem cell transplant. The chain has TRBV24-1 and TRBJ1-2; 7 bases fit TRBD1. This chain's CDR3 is CATSDYKDRPGINYGYTF. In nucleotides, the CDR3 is TGTGCCACCAGTGATTATAAGGACAGGCCGGGGATTAACTATGGCTACACCTTC.